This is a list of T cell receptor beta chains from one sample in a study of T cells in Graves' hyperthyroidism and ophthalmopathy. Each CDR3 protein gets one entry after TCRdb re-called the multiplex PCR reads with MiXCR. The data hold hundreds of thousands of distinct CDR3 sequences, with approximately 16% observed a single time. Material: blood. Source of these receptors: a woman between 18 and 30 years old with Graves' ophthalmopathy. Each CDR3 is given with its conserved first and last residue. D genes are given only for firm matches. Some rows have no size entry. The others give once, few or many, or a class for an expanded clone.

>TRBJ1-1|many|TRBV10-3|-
TGTGCCATCAGTGTAAGGGATAGGGGGGGCGGCCCGACTGAAGCTTTCTTT
CAISVRDRGGGPTEAFF
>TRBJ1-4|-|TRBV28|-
TGTGCCAGCAACCCAACGGTGAGGACTAGCGGGGGGGGGAATGAAAAACTGTTTTTT
CASNPTVRTSGGGNEKLFF
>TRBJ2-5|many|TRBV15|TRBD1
TGTGCCACCAGCCCACGACAGGGGTACCAAGAGACCCAGTACTTC
CATSPRQGYQETQYF
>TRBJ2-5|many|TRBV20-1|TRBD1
TGCAGTGCTTACGACAGGGAAAGCGGAGAGACCCAGTACTTC
CSAYDRESGETQYF
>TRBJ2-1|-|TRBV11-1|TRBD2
TGTGCCAGCAGCCCCAGGGTAGCGGGCCAAAGCAATGAGCAGTTCTTC
CASSPRVAGQSNEQFF
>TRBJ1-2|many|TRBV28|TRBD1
TGTGCCAGCAGTTTTTGGGGACAGAATCTGGGCTACACCTTC
CASSFWGQNLGYTF
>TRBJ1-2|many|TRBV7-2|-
TGTGCCAGCAGTTCGCCGAGGTGGGGGGGGGGCTATGGCTACACCTTC
CASSSPRWGGGYGYTF
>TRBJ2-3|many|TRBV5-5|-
TGTGCCAGCAGCTTGTCGGGACGGAGCACAGATACGCAGTATTTT
CASSLSGRSTDTQYF
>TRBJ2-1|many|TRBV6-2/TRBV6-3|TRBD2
TGTGCCAGCAGTTACTCACTAGCGGGATTGAATGAGCAGTTCTTC
CASSYSLAGLNEQFF
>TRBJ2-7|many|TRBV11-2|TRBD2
TGTGCCAGCAGCCGGGACTATCCCTACGAGCAGTACTTC
CASSRDYPYEQYF
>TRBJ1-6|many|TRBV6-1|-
TGTGCCAGCAGCAGACAGAACTATAATTCACCCCTCCACTTT
CASSRQNYNSPLHF
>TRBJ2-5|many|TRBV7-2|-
TGTGCCAGCAGCTACGGCGCTGGAGAGACCCAGTACTTC
CASSYGAGETQYF
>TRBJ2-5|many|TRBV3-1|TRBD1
TGTGCCAGCAGCCTCTATGGGACAGGGCAAGAGACCCAGTACTTC
CASSLYGTGQETQYF
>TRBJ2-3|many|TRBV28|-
TGTGCCAGCACTGGGTCGTATACGCAGTATTTT
CASTGSYTQYF
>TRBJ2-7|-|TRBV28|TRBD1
TGTGCCAGCAGTTCAACCGGGACAGGGGCCGCCGACGAGCAGTACTTC
CASSSTGTGAADEQYF
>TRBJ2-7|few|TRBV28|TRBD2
TGTGCCAGCAGTTTAGTCGGGAGGACGAACGAGCAGTACTTC
CASSLVGRTNEQYF
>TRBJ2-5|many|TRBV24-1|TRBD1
TGTGCCACCCAGCGAACAGGGGGAGAGACCCAGTACTTC
CATQRTGGETQYF
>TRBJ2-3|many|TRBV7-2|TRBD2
TGTGCCAGCAGCCTTGGGCTAGCGGGAGGCCGAGGGGATACGCAGTATTTT
CASSLGLAGGRGDTQYF
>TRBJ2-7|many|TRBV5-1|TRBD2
TGCGCCAGCAGCTTGTATGCGGGAGTTCCAGACGAGCAGTACTTC
CASSLYAGVPDEQYF
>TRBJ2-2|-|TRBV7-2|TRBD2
TGTGCCAGCAGCGTTACCGGGACTAGCGGGAACACCGGGGAGCTGTTTTTT
CASSVTGTSGNTGELFF
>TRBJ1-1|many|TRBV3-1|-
TGTGCCAGCAGCCAGGTCGCTGGGGGGCTAAGGACTGAAGCTTTCTTT
CASSQVAGGLRTEAFF
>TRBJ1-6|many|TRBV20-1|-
TGCAGTGCTAGGGAACGGAATGATTCACCCCTCCACTTT
CSARERNDSPLHF
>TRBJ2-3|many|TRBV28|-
TGTGCCAGCAGTTTGGCGGCAGATACGCAGTATTTT
CASSLAADTQYF
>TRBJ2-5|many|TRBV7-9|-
TGTGCCAGCAGAGATGAACGGGACTTTCAAGAGACCCAGTACTTC
CASRDERDFQETQYF
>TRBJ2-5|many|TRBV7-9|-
TGTGCCAGCAGCTTCCTCGCAGGGGGGCGAGAGACCCAGTACTTC
CASSFLAGGRETQYF
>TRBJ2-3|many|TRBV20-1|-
TGCAGTGGCGCGCCAAGCACAGATACGCAGTATTTT
CSGAPSTDTQYF
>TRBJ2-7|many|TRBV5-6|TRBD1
TGTGCCAGCAGCCTCCCGGGACAGGGGTCGGACGAGCAGTACTTC
CASSLPGQGSDEQYF
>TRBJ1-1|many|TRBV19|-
TGTGCCAGTAGTCGGGAGCGCGTGGATGGGAACACTGAAGCTTTCTTT
CASSRERVDGNTEAFF
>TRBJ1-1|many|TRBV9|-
TGTGCCAGCAGCGTAGGACCGCCGCCCACTGAAGCTTTCTTT
CASSVGPPPTEAFF
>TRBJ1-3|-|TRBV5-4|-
TGTGCCAGCGTCTACTGGGACTCGGAACACACCATATATTTT
CASVYWDSEHTIYF
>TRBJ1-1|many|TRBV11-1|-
TGTGCCAGCAGCTTGAGTACAGGTTCCCACCTTACGAGGAACACTGAAGCTTTCTTT
CASSLSTGSHLTRNTEAFF